This T cell receptor beta chain was recovered during a study of CD8 T cells in ankylosing spondylitis. Study-wide results and limits: There were earlier reports of some motif variants in reactive arthritis synovial fluid and blood. Within matched ankylosing spondylitis synovial fluid, disease-linked clones were reportedly significantly enriched. Made up of roughly 8 highly homologous variants, a TCR beta motif appeared characteristic of ankylosing spondylitis blood.

This clonotype was recorded a few times. Its cognate antigen is unknown. TCRdb reprocessed the 5' RACE reads via MiXCR and lists one record per CDR3 protein. Found here are a few hundred thousand distinct CDR3 sequences, about 13% of them singletons; the top ten hold about 6.8%. The sample comprised blood, either unsorted or a sorted T cell fraction (not recorded which). This TCR was recovered from a male donor with ankylosing spondylitis.

The CDR3 loop is CSAPGTSGRTPYNEQFF. CDR3 coding DNA: TGCAGTGCTCCTGGGACTAGCGGGAGAACCCCCTACAATGAGCAGTTCTTC. The V gene is TRBV20-1, the J gene TRBJ2-1; 14 nucleotides line up with TRBD2. This CDR3 has 17 residues. Germline CDR1 is DFQATT and CDR2 is SNEGSKA (reference sequence). V was pared by 5 bases and J by 2 bases, with 8 bases of the junction left unmatched.